Ten or more counts support the clone carrying this T cell receptor (beta chain). Its antigen is undetermined. TCR beta VDJ and CDR3 were profiled, and genomic DNA was the template. TCRdb re-derived calls from the reads in MiXCR, one entry per CDR3 protein. The sample lists hundreds of thousands of distinct CDR3 sequences; approximately 51% were seen once. These data belong to a study of CD8+CD57+ T cells in acquired aplastic anemia. Findings and limits, study-wide: Patients and controls had CD8+ Simpson's diversity values that were not significantly distinct.

Those patients picked for sequencing had displayed CD8+CD57+ cell expansion on flow cytometry. Patients had not yet gotten any therapy when their blood was taken for sampling. The CDR3 is made up of 17 amino acids. V lost 0 bases and J lost 5; bases outside the gene matches: 12. Germline V lookup: CDR1 DFQATT, CDR2 SNEGSKA (reference sequence). The material sequenced was sorted CD4+, CD8+, or CD8+CD57+ T cells (not recorded which) from PBMCs. The rearrangement uses TRBV20-1 and TRBJ2-5; 10 bases map to TRBD1. This sequence originates from a human donor with aplastic anemia. CDR3 DNA sequence: TGCAGTGCTAGAGATTGGGCCCGACAGGGGGCTAGCGAGACCCAGTACTTC. It yields the protein CSARDWARQGASETQYF.